Described below is a single T cell receptor beta chain sequence and its context. Its antigen is currently unknown. The CDR3 has 16 residues. V was clipped by 5 bases and J by 4 bases; unmatched bases: 11. Germline loops: CDR1 SGHTA, CDR2 FQGNSA. The data belong to a study of T cell responses to AZD1222 COVID-19 vaccine. Study background: Doses given second, at about 4 or about 12 weeks, were pooled. Study-wide findings and caveats: An increase in Spike-specific TCR breadth and depth was observed after two AZD1222 doses. Among vaccine-associated CD4 TCRs, coverage spanned spike, with dominance at 160-218 and 743-854.

Sequenced by immunoSEQ multiplex PCR; TCRdb stores in-frame clones only, minus some. The table includes 100,000 to 120,000 clones, roughly four fifths detected once. This chain uses TRBV7-2 with TRBJ2-3, with 8 bases that match TRBD1. The sample here was peripheral blood, taken on day 0 of AZD1222 vaccination. The receptor was derived from an adult in good health. CDR3 nucleotide sequence: TGTGCCAGCAGCGTAAGGACAGGGCGAGAAGCAGATACGCAGTATTTT. This encodes CASSVRTGREADTQYF.